The 14 T cell receptor beta chains below come from one sample, sequenced in a study of OX40 agonist ivuxolimab in advanced cancers. The data were produced by immunoSEQ multiplex PCR, yet TCRdb's version contains in-frame clones alone and is incomplete. The sample lists approximately 77,000 clones; about 90% were seen once. The sequenced sample was CD4+ or CD8+ T cells sorted from blood, obtained in a trial of the OX40 agonist ivuxolimab. These receptors originate from an adult with an advanced solid tumor such as melanoma, head and neck, liver or kidney cancer.

The gene calls are TRBV7-2 and TRBJ1-5; D not certain. The CDR3 is 14 residues long. Germline V CDR1 and CDR2: SGHTA, FQGNSA. V gave up 1 base and J gave up 0 bases, with 4 bases separating them. Here the CDR3 reads CASSLGYSNQPQHF. The DNA for the CDR3 is TGTGCCAGCAGCTTAGGGTATAGCAATCAGCCCCAGCATTTT.

The chain couples TRBV19 to TRBJ1-1, with 7 bases fitting TRBD1. Trimming cost V 4 bases and J 5 bases; bases outside gene matches: 7. The germline gives CDR1 LNHDA, CDR2 SQIVND (reference sequence). CDR3 length: 14 amino acids. CDR3 region: CASSTGQRRTEAFF. The CDR3 nucleotides are TGTGCCAGTAGTACGGGACAGAGAAGGACTGAAGCTTTCTTT.

CDR3 sequence reads: CASSQEESIWREQYF. CDR3 coding DNA: TGCGCCAGCAGCCAAGAGGAGTCGATTTGGAGGGAGCAGTACTTC. The chain joins TRBV4-1 to TRBJ2-5; a possible D gene is TRBD2 (6 bases). V lost 0 bases to trimming and J lost 11 bases, with 19 bases between them. CDR3 size: 15 residues. Germline-derived CDR1 and CDR2 are MGHRA and YSYEKL.

The rearrangement uses TRBV7-2 and TRBJ2-2; 7 positions match TRBD1. V shed 5 bases and J 6 bases; nucleotides not matched to a gene: 6. The CDR3 has 14 amino acids. Germline CDR1 reads SGHTA; CDR2 reads FQGNSA. CDR3 residues: CASSGLQGAGELFF. The CDR3 region has the DNA TGTGCCAGCAGCGGCCTTCAGGGGGCCGGGGAGCTGTTTTTT.

This clone was seen more than once but under ten times. The gene calls are TRBV6-1 and TRBJ2-5; TRBD2 matches 8 bases. This CDR3 region has 14 residues. Trimming removed 2 bases from V and 5 bases from J; junction bases left unmatched: 4. Germline V gene lookup returns CDR1 MNHNS and CDR2 SASEGT. CDR3 protein: CASSESSGGETQYF. CDR3 DNA sequence: TGTGCCAGCAGTGAAAGTTCGGGGGGGGAGACCCAGTACTTC.

This clone was detected only once. This chain connects TRBV27 to TRBJ1-2; 7 bases align to TRBD1. The CDR3 is 14 residues long. Per germline, CDR1 MNHEY and CDR2 SMNVEV (reference sequence). J was trimmed by 4 bases and V by 5 bases; bases with no gene match: 7. The DNA for the CDR3 is TGTGCCAGCAGTCCGACAGGGTTCGGCTATGGCTACACCTTC. Protein sequence: CASSPTGFGYGYTF.

This clone was detected only once. The chain has TRBV11-2 and TRBJ2-7, with D uncertain. V was clipped by 5 bases and J by 2 bases, with 7 bases between them. The length of the CDR3 is 12 residues. Per germline, CDR1 SGHAT and CDR2 FQNNGV. Written as DNA, the CDR3 is TGTGCCAGCAGCCCCAACACCTACGAGCAGTACTTC. It codes for CASSPNTYEQYF. Full variable domain (remainder filled in from reference TRBV11-2 and TRBJ2-7): EAGVAQSPRYKIIEKRQSVAFWCNPISGHATLYWYQQILGQGPKLLIQFQNNGVVDDSQLPKDRFSAERLKGVDSTLKIQPAKLEDSAVYLCASSPNTYEQYFGPGTRLTVT.

The CDR3 DNA reads as TGTGCCTGGAGTTTGGTCCCCCGACGGTCTGGGGCCAACGTCCTGACTTTC. Translated, it gives CAWSLVPRRSGANVLTF. V usage is TRBV30 and J usage is TRBJ2-6, with D hard to call. V shed 2 bases and J shed 1 base, with 15 bases lying between them. Per the germline V gene, CDR1 is GTSNPN and CDR2 is SVGIG (reference sequence). The CDR3 totals 17 residues.

The chain joins TRBV18 to TRBJ2-1; 7 bases are a match to TRBD2. Trimming removed 5 bases from V and 5 bases from J; junction bases left unmatched: 3. Germline-derived CDR1 and CDR2 are KGHSH and LQKENI. The CDR3 is 13 residues long. The CDR3 sequence: CASSDGLDNEQFF. The CDR3 region has the DNA TGTGCCAGCTCAGACGGACTAGACAATGAGCAGTTCTTC.

The chain recombines TRBV14 with TRBJ2-2; D is unclear. Germline CDR1 is SGHDN and CDR2 is FVKESK. The CDR3 consists of 17 residues. The ends were cut back, 1 base at V and 5 bases at J, with 17 bases in the middle. CDR3 region: CASSQGLLSSRTGELFF. DNA for the CDR3: TGTGCCAGCAGCCAAGGGCTACTAAGTTCCCGAACCGGGGAGCTGTTTTTT.

The rearrangement uses TRBV19 and TRBJ1-4; D gene uncertain. The CDR3 has 16 residues. Per the germline V gene, CDR1 is LNHDA and CDR2 is SQIVND (reference sequence). The V and J ends lost 2 bases and 0 bases respectively, with 10 bases between them. CDR3 bases: TGTGCCAGTAGTATATCCGGGCGAGCAACTAATGAAAAACTGTTTTTT. It specifies CASSISGRATNEKLFF.

V gene TRBV11-1 combines with J gene TRBJ2-1, with a weak D call TRBD1 (6 bases). The CDR3 is 13 amino acids. Germline lookup yields CDR1 SGHAT and CDR2 FQDESV (reference sequence). V lost 3 bases, J lost 5 bases, and 8 bases lay in between. Here the CDR3 reads CASSLGHNNEQFF. CDR3 nucleotide sequence: TGTGCCAGCAGCTTGGGACACAACAATGAGCAGTTCTTC. Looking up the rest from reference TRBV11-1 and TRBJ2-1 gives the full variable domain: EAEVAQSPRYKITEKSQAVAFWCDPISGHATLYWYRQILGQGPELLVQFQDESVVDDSQLPKDRFSAERLKGVDSTLKIQPAELGDSAMYLCASSLGHNNEQFFGPGTRLTVL.

V is TRBV5-1 and J is TRBJ2-1; perhaps TRBD2 as D (6 bases). This CDR3 is built from 16 residues. Germline lookup yields CDR1 SGHRS and CDR2 YFSETQ. Trimming took 3 bases from V and 8 from J, leaving 21 bases between them. The CDR3 DNA reads as TGCGCCAGCAGCTCGGGAGCGGCCACCTCAGGCGATGAGCAGTTCTTC. The encoded protein is CASSSGAATSGDEQFF.

V gene TRBV2 combines with J gene TRBJ2-1; D not certain. Trimming pared 4 bases from V and 9 bases from J, leaving 19 bases between. Germline-derived CDR1 and CDR2 are SNHLY and FYNNEI. This CDR3 contains 15 residues. The CDR3 is CASSARLGLKGEQFF. The CDR3 DNA follows: TGTGCCAGCAGTGCTCGGCTAGGTCTCAAGGGTGAGCAGTTCTTC.